This entry lists 21 T cell receptor beta chains sequenced from one sample in a study of blood T cell repertoires in COVID-19. Sequencing used immunoSEQ multiplex PCR; TCRdb keeps in-frame clones, though not all of them. The repertoire consists of 250,000 to 300,000 clones, with roughly 90% occurring once and the leading ten covering over 2%. The material sequenced was PBMCs or T cells enriched from blood (not recorded which). The receptors were gathered from a woman aged 40 to 49 with acute COVID-19.

V usage is TRBV19 and J usage is TRBJ2-7, with D possibly matching TRBD1 (5 bases). This CDR3 has 14 residues. Germline V gene data show CDR1 as LNHDA and CDR2 as SQIVND (reference sequence). V was clipped by 4 bases and J by 1 base, with 11 bases between them. CDR3 protein: CASSKRTHSYEQYF. CDR3 DNA: TGTGCCAGTAGTAAACGGACACATTCCTACGAGCAGTACTTC.

V is TRBV19 and J is TRBJ1-1, with TRBD1 as a possible D gene (5 bases). In germline, CDR1 is LNHDA, CDR2 SQIVND (reference sequence). V was trimmed by 3 bases and J by 4 bases, leaving 9 bases between them. CDR3 length equals 13 residues. The CDR3 loop reads CASSMTGGTEAFF. The CDR3 bases are TGTGCCAGTAGTATGACGGGGGGCACTGAAGCTTTCTTT.

The rearrangement links TRBV4-1 to TRBJ1-5; 7 nucleotides align to TRBD1. The CDR3 length is 15 residues. Germline V gene data show CDR1 as MGHRA and CDR2 as YSYEKL. Trimming removed 4 bases from V and 8 bases from J; junction bases left unmatched: 11. The chain's CDR3 is CASSLSDRDSEPQHF. The CDR3 nucleotides are TGCGCCAGCAGCCTTTCAGACAGGGATAGTGAGCCCCAGCATTTT.

The count of this clone is one. The V and J genes are TRBV6-5 and TRBJ1-2; D call uncertain. The length of the CDR3 is 14 residues. Trimming took 4 bases from V and 7 from J, leaving 16 bases between them. Per germline, CDR1 MNHEY and CDR2 SVGAGI. The CDR3 nucleotides are TGTGCCAGCAGTTGGGGTCCCCCTGAGGGTGGCTACACCTTC. Translation: CASSWGPPEGGYTF.

This chain links TRBV20-1 with TRBJ1-4; the D is unclear. CDR3 size: 13 residues. V was cut by 5 bases and J by 7 bases, with 14 bases left in between. Germline CDR1 DFQATT, CDR2 SNEGSKA (reference sequence). CDR3 nucleotide sequence: TGCAGTGCTGGTGAGGGTGGGAGTGAAAAACTGTTTTTT. As protein: CSAGEGGSEKLFF.

The V and J genes are TRBV5-4 and TRBJ1-2, with TRBD1 identical over 7 bases. Trimming at V came to 4 bases and at J to 3 bases, leaving 6 bases not matched to a gene. Germline loops: CDR1 SGHNT, CDR2 YYREEE (reference sequence). This CDR3 has 14 residues. The CDR3 here is CASSRQGFYYGYTF. The CDR3 bases are TGTGCCAGCAGCCGACAGGGCTTCTACTATGGCTACACCTTC.

The V call is TRBV6-1, the J call TRBJ1-6; no clear D. V was cut by 4 bases and J by 9 bases, with 25 bases left in between. CDR1 and CDR2 (germline): MNHNS, SASEGT. This CDR3 comprises 18 residues. Written as DNA, the CDR3 is TGTGCCAGCAGTGGTCTTGAGCCCCTCATCTTACCGGGTTCACCCCTCCACTTT. Translating gives CASSGLEPLILPGSPLHF.

Only one count was recorded for this clone. V usage is TRBV29-1 and J usage is TRBJ2-3; TRBD2 agrees at 10 bases. The CDR3 is 16 residues long. CDR1 SQVTM and CDR2 ANQGSEA come from the germline V gene. V lost 1 base and J lost 0; bases outside the gene matches: 4. The CDR3 here is CSVEGTSGPSTDTQYF. The CDR3 DNA is TGCAGCGTTGAAGGGACTAGCGGTCCTAGCACAGATACGCAGTATTTT.

This rearrangement joins TRBV4-3 to TRBJ2-7; TRBD2 matches 9 bases. The germline V gene encodes CDR1 LGHNA and CDR2 YSLEER. The CDR3 spans 16 residues. V lost 0 bases, J lost 6 bases, and 9 bases stayed unmatched. In DNA, the CDR3 is TGCGCCAGCAGCCAAGAGGCGGGAGGGCCGGCCACCGAGCAGTACTTC. Its protein product is CASSQEAGGPATEQYF.

V and J are TRBV3-1 (or the pseudogene TRBV3-2) and TRBJ2-1; 7 bases match TRBD1. V was clipped by 2 bases and J by 13 bases; unmatched bases: 8. CDR1 LGHDT and CDR2 YNNKEL come from the germline V gene (reference sequence). CDR3 size: 13 residues. DNA of the CDR3: TGTGCCAGCAGCCAACCACCGGGACAGCGTCAGTTCTTC. This sequence encodes CASSQPPGQRQFF.

In DNA, the CDR3 is TGTGCCAGCAGGAGCGCCTATGGCTACACCTTC. Amino acid sequence: CASRSAYGYTF. V is TRBV27 and J is TRBJ1-2; D uncertain. The V and J ends lost 6 bases and 4 bases respectively, with 6 bases between them. The CDR3 is 11 amino acids. Per germline, CDR1 MNHEY and CDR2 SMNVEV (reference sequence).

The V and J genes are TRBV5-1 and TRBJ2-5, with 13 bases matching TRBD2. With 4 bases clipped from V and 3 bases from J, the junction kept 6 bases outside the gene matches. This CDR3 has 16 residues. The germline V gene encodes CDR1 SGHRS and CDR2 YFSETQ. The CDR3 sequence is CASSQTGTSGKETQYF. CDR3 coding DNA: TGCGCCAGCAGCCAGACCGGGACTAGCGGGAAAGAGACCCAGTACTTC.

This clone was seen only once. At one of its ends the junction is not consistent with the germline gene, which may arise from a read error. CDR3 sequence (DNA): TGTGCCAGCAGTCCCCCCGCTATGAGGACTGGCAGTTTT. Protein product: CASSPPAMRTGSF. This chain uses TRBV6-6 with TRBJ1-1; D is undetermined. Germline-derived CDR1 and CDR2 are MNHNY and SVGAGI (reference sequence). There are 13 residues in the CDR3.

The V and J genes are TRBV13 and TRBJ2-7; 7 bases line up with TRBD1. The germline CDR1 and CDR2 sequences are PRHDT and FYEKMQ (reference sequence). Unmatched junction bases numbered 12, after V lost 5 bases and J lost 8 bases. There are 14 residues in the CDR3. CDR3 DNA sequence: TGTGCCAGCAGCCCTGCCGGGACAGCCCATCAGCAGTACTTC. Its protein product is CASSPAGTAHQQYF.

The V call is TRBV11-2, the J call TRBJ2-1, with 9 positions matching TRBD1. The CDR3 has 15 residues. Trimming at V came to 6 bases and at J to 6 bases, leaving 9 bases not matched to a gene. Germline V gene data show CDR1 as SGHAT and CDR2 as FQNNGV. The CDR3: CASRQTGTGLNEQFF. In nucleotides, the CDR3 is TGTGCCAGCAGACAAACCGGGACAGGGCTCAATGAGCAGTTCTTC.

This sequence joins TRBV5-4 and TRBJ2-3; 7 positions match TRBD2. Germline V gives CDR1 SGHNT, CDR2 YYREEE (reference sequence). The V and J ends lost 2 bases and 1 base, in that order; junction bases with no gene match: 4. CDR3 length equals 15 residues. This chain's CDR3 is CASSFRGGGTDTQYF. Written as DNA, the CDR3 is TGTGCCAGCAGCTTCCGTGGGGGGGGCACAGATACGCAGTATTTT.

This clone was detected only once. The rearrangement uses TRBV6-5 and TRBJ2-1; 10 bases align to TRBD2. CDR3 size: 15 residues. With V trimmed by 6 bases and J by 5 bases, 7 bases remained unmatched. Germline V CDR1 and CDR2: MNHEY, SVGAGI. CDR3 sequence reads: CASRLAGEDDNEQFF. The CDR3 region has the DNA TGTGCCAGCAGGCTAGCGGGAGAAGATGACAATGAGCAGTTCTTC.

About this clone itself: Other DNA sequences from this sample encode an identical CDR3 as well. The chain joins TRBV29-1 to TRBJ2-3, with D perhaps TRBD2 (6 bases). The CDR3 runs to 12 residues. Between the trimmed V and J ends, which lost 3 bases and 3 bases, there was a span of 7 bases. The germline V gene has CDR1 SQVTM and CDR2 ANQGSEA. CDR3 region: CSVDAGTDTQYF. In nucleotides, the CDR3 is TGCAGCGTTGATGCGGGAACAGATACGCAGTATTTT.

V usage is TRBV2 and J usage is TRBJ1-2; 11 bases map to TRBD1. The CDR3 runs to 14 residues. Unmatched junction bases numbered 2, after V lost 2 bases and J lost 6 bases. Per germline, CDR1 SNHLY and CDR2 FYNNEI. CDR3 residues: CASSERTGGHGYTF. The CDR3 nucleotides are TGTGCCAGCAGTGAACGGACAGGGGGCCATGGCTACACCTTC.

J is TRBJ1-2 and V is TRBV2; 8 bases agree with TRBD1. With V trimmed by 7 bases and J by 8 bases, 6 bases remained unmatched. From germline, CDR1 is SNHLY and CDR2 FYNNEI. This CDR3 has 12 amino acids. The CDR3 protein is CASTAGGFGYTF. As DNA, the CDR3 is TGTGCCAGCACGGCAGGGGGCTTCGGCTACACCTTC.

For this clone: This specimen includes other DNA sequences encoding the same CDR3. This chain links TRBV6-5 with TRBJ2-7; D gene uncertain. CDR3 size: 13 residues. The V end lost 2 bases, the J end lost 3 bases, and 8 bases lay between the germline ends. CDR1 is MNHEY, CDR2 SVGAGI, per germline. The CDR3 spells CASSYRGGYEQYF. CDR3 nucleotide sequence: TGTGCCAGCAGTTACCGTGGCGGCTACGAGCAGTACTTC.